This T cell receptor (beta chain) was observed in a study of circulating and synovial CD4+ cells in juvenile arthritis. Study outcomes and limitations: CPL versus bulk CD4 samples: T cell genome counts differed by at least an order of magnitude. Circulating pathogenic-like lymphocytes shared a substantially higher fraction of CDR3 sequences with synovium than bulk blood. These repertoires were less diverse than bulk blood CD4 repertoires.

Using immunoSEQ multiplex PCR, the repertoire was profiled, and TCRdb retains in-frame clones only, with some absent. The sample has about 33,000 clones, 90% to 95% seen once; the top ten hold approximately 0.16%. To note about this clone: Antigen specificity is unknown.

CDR3 size: 14 residues. Trimming cost V 4 bases and J 7 bases, with 14 bases left between them. Germline V gene lookup returns CDR1 MGHRA and CDR2 YSYEKL. This chain connects TRBV4-1 to TRBJ2-1; TRBD2 might be the D (5 bases). The sequenced sample was CD4+ T cells from blood. This TCR was recovered from a human donor with juvenile idiopathic arthritis. CDR3 bases: TGCGCCAGCAGCCCCCCACTTGAGCGGAATGAGCAGTTCTTC. Its protein product is CASSPPLERNEQFF.